These 22 T cell receptor beta chains originate from one sample sequenced in a study of CD8 T cells in ankylosing spondylitis. Each CDR3 protein is one row after TCRdb ran MiXCR on the 5' RACE reads. The sample yields about 200,000 distinct CDR3 sequences, around 24% seen once. Sequencing input: blood, either unsorted or a sorted T cell fraction (not recorded which). The receptors derive from a male donor with ankylosing spondylitis or in good health (not recorded which).

The V gene is TRBV20-1, the J gene TRBJ1-6, with D possibly TRBD1 on 5 matching bases. The CDR3 consists of 15 residues. The V end was cut by 6 bases, the J end by 7 bases, with 19 bases between. CDR1 and CDR2 from the germline V gene are DFQATT and SNEGSKA (reference sequence). The CDR3 here is CSAGEQAGPNSPLHF. Written as DNA, the CDR3 is TGCAGTGCCGGGGAACAAGCAGGGCCGAATTCACCCCTCCACTTT.

This clonotype has a handful of counts. The chain links TRBV20-1 to TRBJ2-5; the D call may be TRBD1 or TRBD2 (6 bases each). V was cut by 3 bases and J by 5 bases, with 13 bases left in between. This CDR3 comprises 13 residues. Looked up from germline, CDR1 is DFQATT and CDR2 is SNEGSKA (reference sequence). The DNA of the CDR3 is TGCAGTGCTAGGGACATAGGGGGGGAGACCCAGTACTTC. It encodes CSARDIGGETQYF.

The J gene is TRBJ2-7, the V gene TRBV20-1; unclear D gene. Germline assignment: CDR1 DFQATT and CDR2 SNEGSKA (reference sequence). V lost 6 bases and J 3 bases, leaving 18 bases between the germline ends. The CDR3 runs 14 residues. The CDR3, as DNA: TGCAGTGCCATGGGTAACCTAAACCACTACGAGCAGTACTTC. Its translation is CSAMGNLNHYEQYF.

In this sample, this clonotype turned up many times. V and J are TRBV10-3 and TRBJ1-3; TRBD1 might be the D (5 bases). V was clipped by 4 bases and J by 0 bases, with 13 bases between them. Germline loops: CDR1 ENHRY, CDR2 SYGVKD. The CDR3 is made up of 16 amino acids. The CDR3 here is CAISGLGANSGNTIYF. CDR3 coding DNA: TGTGCCATCAGTGGCTTAGGGGCCAACTCTGGAAACACCATATATTTT.

This clonotype was counted between two and nine times. It may be a read error: a sequence one base away is much more abundant. The V and J genes are TRBV10-2 and TRBJ2-5; D perhaps matches TRBD2 (5 bases). V was pared by 7 bases and J by 3 bases, with 15 bases between. CDR1 and CDR2 from the germline V gene are WSHSY and SAAADI. This CDR3 is 14 amino acids long. The CDR3 region is CASTPRSGKETQYF. In DNA form, the CDR3 reads TGCGCCAGCACCCCCAGAAGCGGAAAAGAGACCCAGTACTTC.

J is TRBJ1-5 and V is TRBV12-3 or TRBV12-4; no firm D call. This CDR3 has 13 amino acids. The ends were cut back, 3 bases at V and 7 bases at J, with 10 bases in the middle. The CDR3 spells CASSLQVRQPQHF. CDR3 nucleotides: TGTGCCAGCAGTTTGCAGGTTAGACAGCCCCAGCATTTT.

This chain joins TRBV20-1 and TRBJ2-2; D is uncertain. Germline V gene sequence: CDR1 DFQATT, CDR2 SNEGSKA (reference sequence). Trimming stripped 3 bases from V and 1 base from J, with 12 bases between. The CDR3 is made up of 15 amino acids. The CDR3 region is CSARTPSGNTGELFF. CDR3 nucleotides: TGCAGTGCTAGGACTCCCTCAGGGAACACCGGGGAGCTGTTTTTT.

At least ten counts were recorded for this clonotype. This chain uses TRBV7-2 with TRBJ2-3; no clear D gene. V was cut by 1 base and J by 7 bases, with 6 bases left in between. Germline CDR1 reads SGHTA; CDR2 reads FQGNSA. This CDR3 is 12 amino acids long. CDR3 residues: CASSLDLNTQYF. As DNA, the CDR3 is TGTGCCAGCAGCTTAGACTTGAATACGCAGTATTTT.

The V gene is TRBV20-1, the J gene TRBJ2-1; 12 bases fit TRBD2. The germline V gene has CDR1 DFQATT and CDR2 SNEGSKA (reference sequence). J lost 1 base, V lost 6 bases, and 4 bases had no gene match. The CDR3 is 15 amino acids. As DNA, the CDR3 is TGCAGTGCCAGCGGACTAGCGGGATCCTACAATGAGCAGTTCTTC. It translates to CSASGLAGSYNEQFF.

With regard to this clonotype: A read error may account for a junction end that differs from germline. V gene TRBV7-7 combines with J gene TRBJ2-3; D possibly corresponds to TRBD2 (6 bases). From germline, CDR1 is SSHAT and CDR2 FNYEAQ (reference sequence). The CDR3 consists of 15 residues. The CDR3 sequence is CASSFSPSGTDTQYF. In DNA form, the CDR3 reads TGTGCTAGCAGCTTTTCCCCTAGCGGCACAGATACGCAGTATTTT.

Comment on this clonotype: A much larger clonotype is one base distant, so this may be a read error. The genes are TRBV28 and TRBJ2-7; D is unclear. The CDR3 consists of 11 residues. From germline, CDR1 is MDHEN and CDR2 SYDVKM. Trimming stripped 5 bases from V and 6 bases from J, with 8 bases between. Here the CDR3 reads CASSNPPEQYF. CDR3 coding DNA: TGTGCCAGCAGTAACCCCCCCGAGCAGTACTTC.

This clonotype was counted many times. This chain links TRBV5-8 with TRBJ2-7, with a possible D match to TRBD1 (5 bases). Germline-derived CDR1 and CDR2 are SGHTS and YDEGEE. The V gene lost 1 base and the J gene lost 6 bases, with 14 bases spanning the gap. CDR3 length: 14 residues. CDR3 in amino acids: CASSLRTIRLEQYF. The CDR3 DNA reads TGTGCCAGCAGCTTGCGGACAATTCGGCTCGAGCAGTACTTC.

This clonotype was counted between two and nine times. The chain employs TRBV29-1 and TRBJ2-3; 14 bases match TRBD2. The CDR3 is made up of 15 amino acids. Germline-derived CDR1 and CDR2 are SQVTM and ANQGSEA. J was trimmed by 2 bases and V by 6 bases; bases with no gene match: 4. The CDR3: CSVGLAGAYTDTQYF. CDR3 DNA sequence: TGCAGCGTGGGACTAGCGGGAGCCTACACAGATACGCAGTATTTT.

This clonotype was seen a handful of times. In DNA form, the CDR3 reads TGTGCCACCAGCAGAGGACGGGGACAGGGGGCTTTGACTGAAGCTTTCTTT. It codes for CATSRGRGQGALTEAFF. This chain uses TRBV15 with TRBJ1-1; the match to TRBD1 covers 12 bases. Germline V CDR1 and CDR2: LNHNV, YYDKDF (reference sequence). The trim removed 1 base at V and 5 bases at J, leaving 8 bases unmatched. CDR3 length: 17 residues. The full variable domain, rest sourced from reference TRBV15 and TRBJ1-1, is DAMVIQNPRYQVTQFGKPVTLSCSQTLNHNVMYWYQQKSSQAPKLLFHYYDKDFNNEADTPDNFQSRRPNTSFCFLDIRSPGLGDTAMYLCATSRGRGQGALTEAFFGQGTRLTVV.

This rearrangement joins TRBV12-3 or TRBV12-4 to TRBJ2-1, with 9 bases identical to TRBD1. This CDR3 has 15 amino acids. Unmatched junction bases numbered 11, after V lost 7 bases and J lost 7 bases. The CDR3 region is CASNPQTGGGNEQFF. In DNA form, the CDR3 reads TGTGCCAGCAATCCCCAGACAGGGGGAGGAAATGAGCAGTTCTTC.

This chain uses TRBV4-2 with TRBJ2-1; TRBD2 aligns across 11 bases. This CDR3 is 17 amino acids long. Trimming cost V 4 bases and J 3 bases; bases outside gene matches: 8. Per germline, CDR1 LGHNA and CDR2 YNFKEQ. The CDR3, as DNA: TGTGCCAGCAGCCCCCAACCGGGACTAGCGGTCTACAATGAGCAGTTCTTC. Translating gives CASSPQPGLAVYNEQFF.

This clonotype was picked up many times. This chain connects TRBV29-1 to TRBJ2-7; TRBD1 agrees at 7 bases. This CDR3 is built from 16 residues. Germline trimming cut 1 base from V and 3 bases from J; bases unmatched to any gene: 12. From germline, CDR1 is SQVTM and CDR2 ANQGSEA. The CDR3, as DNA: TGCAGCGTTGAAGTACTACAGGGGCTTGGAGACTACGAGCAGTACTTC. Translation gives CSVEVLQGLGDYEQYF.

The genes are TRBV9 and TRBJ2-2; 10 bases are a match to TRBD1. The junction had 7 bases not matched to a gene; V was cut back by 2 bases and J by 3 bases. Germline assignment: CDR1 SGDLS and CDR2 YYNGEE. The CDR3 length is 17 residues. The CDR3 DNA reads TGTGCCAGCAGCGTGTCCCGGGACAGGGGACACACCGGGGAGCTGTTTTTT. Translation: CASSVSRDRGHTGELFF.

This clonotype was seen repeatedly, ten times or more. This rearrangement joins TRBV6-5 to TRBJ1-1; D is ambiguous. This CDR3 spans 16 amino acids. Germline CDR1 MNHEY, CDR2 SVGAGI. Trimming cost V 0 bases and J 3 bases, with 14 bases left between them. The chain's CDR3 is CASSYSPEGVHTEAFF. CDR3 DNA: TGTGCCAGCAGTTACTCCCCAGAGGGTGTCCACACTGAAGCTTTCTTT.

The chain links TRBV21-1 to TRBJ1-4; whether TRBD1, the table's D call, matches the DNA was not checked. TRBV21-1 is a known pseudogene. The CDR3 has 14 amino acids. CDR3 loop: CATLEGQTAGKLFF. CDR3 bases: TGTGCCACCCTTGAGGGACAGACGGCTGGAAAACTGTTTTTT.

With respect to this clonotype: One junction end disagrees with the germline gene, perhaps due to a read error. The V gene is TRBV4-2, the J gene TRBJ2-1; possibly TRBD1 for D (6 bases). The CDR3 is made up of 16 amino acids. CDR1 and CDR2 (germline): LGHNA, YNFKEQ. The CDR3 spells CASCQDQGSSYNEQFF. The CDR3 DNA sequence: TGTGCCAGCTGCCAAGATCAGGGGAGCTCCTACAATGAGCAGTTCTTC.

This clonotype was seen more than once but under ten times. The rearrangement uses TRBV18 and TRBJ1-4; D call uncertain. CDR1 and CDR2 (germline): KGHSH, LQKENI. The CDR3 extends over 15 amino acids. V lost 1 base and J lost 3, with 9 bases in between. CDR3 in DNA: TGTGCCAGCTCACCACGGAGAGAACCTAATGAAAAACTGTTTTTT. Translated: CASSPRREPNEKLFF.